This entry lists 31 T cell receptor beta chains sequenced from one sample in a study of OX40 agonist ivuxolimab in advanced cancers. Here immunoSEQ multiplex PCR was the method, and the copy in TCRdb shows in-frame clones only, minus some. Of around 95,000 clones listed, roughly 93% are singletons. The sample in question was CD4+ or CD8+ T cells sorted from blood, obtained in a trial of the OX40 agonist ivuxolimab. Receptors originate from an adult with an advanced solid tumor such as melanoma, head and neck, liver or kidney cancer.

Concerning this clone: This same CDR3 is encoded by further DNA sequences in the sample. The genes are TRBV7-9 and TRBJ2-3; unclear D gene. The CDR3 runs to 11 residues. The germline CDR1 and CDR2 sequences are SEHNR and FQNEAQ (reference sequence). V lost 5 bases and J 0 bases, leaving 0 bases between the germline ends. The CDR3 DNA sequence: TGTGCCAGCAGCAGCACAGATACGCAGTATTTT. Translating gives CASSSTDTQYF.

The V call is TRBV5-4, the J call TRBJ1-2, with D possibly TRBD1 on 5 matching bases. The CDR3 has 15 amino acids. Deletions cut 0 bases from V and 4 bases from J, with 13 bases between. The germline V gene has CDR1 SGHNT and CDR2 YYREEE (reference sequence). The CDR3 bases are TGTGCCAGCAGCTTGGCCAGAGGGGCCGGCTATGGCTACACCTTC. Protein product: CASSLARGAGYGYTF.

The sample holds one count of this clone. V usage is TRBV23-1 and J usage is TRBJ1-1; possibly TRBD1 for D (6 bases). TRBV23-1 qualifies as an ORF whose function is uncertain. V was cut by 6 bases and J by 1 base, with 9 bases left in between. The CDR3 extends over 13 amino acids. The CDR3 spells CASRRGGNTEAFF. CDR3 nucleotides: TGCGCCAGCAGAAGAGGGGGGAACACTGAAGCTTTCTTT.

J is TRBJ2-7 and V is TRBV2; TRBD2 matches 13 bases. Trimming cost V 7 bases and J 4 bases; bases outside gene matches: 4. Looked up from germline, CDR1 is SNHLY and CDR2 is FYNNEI. The CDR3 totals 14 residues. The DNA for the CDR3 is TGTGCCAGCACCGGACTAGCGGGAGTATACGAGCAGTACTTC. Translating gives CASTGLAGVYEQYF.

The V and J genes are TRBV5-1 and TRBJ2-2; 10 nucleotides align to TRBD1. This CDR3 spans 16 amino acids. Trimming cost V 1 base and J 3 bases; bases outside gene matches: 3. The germline V gene has CDR1 SGHRS and CDR2 YFSETQ. CDR3 region: CASSLMTGGDTGELFF. The CDR3 coding sequence is TGCGCCAGCAGCTTGATGACAGGGGGCGACACCGGGGAGCTGTTTTTT.

This chain connects TRBV6-5 to TRBJ2-7; 7 nucleotides match TRBD1. CDR1 and CDR2 from the germline V gene are MNHEY and SVGAGI. The ends lost 6 bases at V and 3 bases at J; junction bases unmatched: 11. This CDR3 has 15 residues. CDR3 protein: CASRPTGQLLYEQYF. The CDR3 bases are TGTGCCAGCAGACCTACGGGACAGCTACTCTACGAGCAGTACTTC.

This clone has only a few counts. The chain links TRBV5-1 to TRBJ2-3; TRBD1 matches 7 bases. Germline V gene lookup returns CDR1 SGHRS and CDR2 YFSETQ. J was trimmed by 0 bases and V by 4 bases; bases with no gene match: 5. The CDR3 sequence is 15 residues long. The CDR3 reads CASSQMTGSTDTQYF. The CDR3 nucleotides read TGCGCCAGCAGCCAAATGACAGGGAGCACAGATACGCAGTATTTT.

The chain recombines TRBV9 with TRBJ2-1; D is undetermined. The germline V and J ends were trimmed by 1 base and 0 bases, with 8 bases remaining between them. CDR1 and CDR2 from the germline V gene are SGDLS and YYNGEE. The CDR3 loop spans 15 amino acids. CDR3 nucleotide sequence: TGTGCCAGCAGCGTACGCGGCGACTCCTACAATGAGCAGTTCTTC. It encodes CASSVRGDSYNEQFF.

The J gene is TRBJ1-2, the V gene TRBV28; D gene uncertain. CDR3 size: 13 residues. Germline V gives CDR1 MDHEN, CDR2 SYDVKM. V lost 4 bases and J lost 4, with 10 bases in between. The chain's CDR3 is CASSSTAFYGYTF. CDR3 nucleotide sequence: TGTGCCAGCAGTTCTACAGCGTTCTATGGCTACACCTTC.

J is TRBJ1-2 and V is TRBV7-8; tentatively, D is TRBD1 (5 bases). This CDR3 region has 14 residues. Trimming removed 0 bases from V and 6 bases from J, with 11 bases in between. Germline CDR1 is SGHVS and CDR2 is FQNEAQ. The DNA of the CDR3 is TGTGCCAGCAGCTTAGCTGGCAGGGCGAATGGCTACACCTTC. As protein: CASSLAGRANGYTF.

This chain joins TRBV28 and TRBJ1-1; D unclear. Trimming took 1 base from V and 11 from J, leaving 11 bases between them. CDR3 length: 12 residues. In germline, CDR1 is MDHEN, CDR2 SYDVKM. CDR3 in amino acids: CASSLSRLGAFF. The CDR3 bases are TGTGCCAGCAGTTTATCACGCCTGGGGGCTTTCTTT. The full variable domain, its missing parts supplied by reference TRBV28 and TRBJ1-1, is DVKVTQSSRYLVKRTGEKVFLECVQDMDHENMFWYRQDPGLGLRLIYFSYDVKMKEKGDIPEGYSVSREKKERFSLILESASTNQTSMYLCASSLSRLGAFFGQGTRLTVV.

V is TRBV19 and J is TRBJ2-5; 8 bases line up with TRBD2. CDR3 length: 14 residues. V shed 5 bases and J 1 base; nucleotides not matched to a gene: 3. Germline V CDR1 and CDR2: LNHDA, SQIVND (reference sequence). The CDR3 loop reads CASSLGLVQETQYF. The CDR3 DNA follows: TGTGCCAGTAGTCTGGGACTAGTCCAAGAGACCCAGTACTTC.

V and J are TRBV28 and TRBJ2-4; D may be TRBD1 or TRBD2 (5 bases each). The CDR3 extends over 15 amino acids. From germline, CDR1 is MDHEN and CDR2 SYDVKM. Trimming took off 5 bases at V and 8 bases at J, with 19 bases between the two ends. CDR3 loop: CASSQGWRVGDIQYF. CDR3 sequence (DNA): TGTGCCAGCAGTCAGGGTTGGCGGGTTGGGGACATTCAGTACTTC.

V gene TRBV11-2 combines with J gene TRBJ1-1, with D maybe TRBD1 (6 bases). CDR1 is SGHAT, CDR2 FQNNGV, per germline. The CDR3 is 19 residues long. The V and J ends lost 2 bases and 3 bases respectively, with 25 bases between them. The CDR3 nucleotides read TGTGCCAGCAGCTTATACGTCTCCCCCGGGGGCAGCCGTGACACTGAAGCTTTCTTT. It yields the protein CASSLYVSPGGSRDTEAFF. The full variable domain, completed using reference TRBV11-2 and TRBJ1-1, is EAGVAQSPRYKIIEKRQSVAFWCNPISGHATLYWYQQILGQGPKLLIQFQNNGVVDDSQLPKDRFSAERLKGVDSTLKIQPAKLEDSAVYLCASSLYVSPGGSRDTEAFFGQGTRLTVV.

The V and J genes are TRBV4-3 and TRBJ1-1; TRBD1 might be the D (5 bases). This CDR3 region has 13 residues. Germline V gives CDR1 LGHNA, CDR2 YSLEER. V was clipped by 1 base and J by 7 bases, with 10 bases between them. Written as DNA, the CDR3 is TGCGCCAGCAGCCAAGCTGTGGGACTTGAAGCTTTCTTT. This gives the protein CASSQAVGLEAFF.

Only one count was recorded for this clone. The chain uses TRBV6-6 and TRBJ1-5; 7 positions agree with TRBD1. The CDR3 runs 14 residues. The germline CDR1 and CDR2 sequences are MNHNY and SVGAGI (reference sequence). Trimming removed 7 bases from V and 3 bases from J; junction bases left unmatched: 6. As DNA, the CDR3 is TGTGCCAGCAACCTACAGGGGTTCAATCAGCCCCAGCATTTT. Translation: CASNLQGFNQPQHF.

The CDR3 DNA reads as TGTGCCAGCAGCGTAGCCTCCCGGGGGGGCGGTGGCTACACCTTC. Protein sequence: CASSVASRGGGGYTF. This sequence joins TRBV9 and TRBJ1-2, with D possibly matching TRBD1 (6 bases). The CDR3 totals 15 residues. Trimming removed 0 bases at V and 7 bases at J, with 16 bases between. CDR1 SGDLS and CDR2 YYNGEE come from the germline V gene.

V and J are TRBV20-1 and TRBJ1-1; TRBD1 aligns across 7 bases. The CDR3 is made up of 11 amino acids. Trimming took 5 bases from V and 10 from J; bases not matched to a gene: 7. Germline V gene data show CDR1 as DFQATT and CDR2 as SNEGSKA (reference sequence). CDR3: CSASRQGGAFF. The CDR3 DNA reads TGCAGTGCTTCTAGACAGGGAGGAGCTTTCTTT.

The chain links TRBV2 to TRBJ2-2; 9 bases align to TRBD2. V dropped 4 bases and J dropped 6; count of bases not matched to a gene: 9. Per germline, CDR1 SNHLY and CDR2 FYNNEI. The CDR3 extends over 16 amino acids. The CDR3 nucleotides are TGTGCCAGCAGTGGCCGGCGGGAGGGCCTTGCCGGGGAGCTGTTTTTT. It yields the protein CASSGRREGLAGELFF.

The table lists this clone with a count of one. V is TRBV5-1 and J is TRBJ2-5; 7 nucleotides line up with TRBD2. The CDR3 is 16 residues long. V was clipped by 3 bases and J by 3 bases; unmatched bases: 11. CDR1 and CDR2 (germline): SGHRS, YFSETQ. CDR3 loop: CASSWTLAGVEETQYF. Written as DNA, the CDR3 is TGCGCCAGCAGCTGGACCCTGGCGGGGGTTGAAGAGACCCAGTACTTC. The full variable domain, completed using reference TRBV5-1 and TRBJ2-5, is KAGVTQTPRYLIKTRGQQVTLSCSPISGHRSVSWYQQTPGQGLQFLFEYFSETQRNKGNFPGRFSGRQFSNSRSEMNVSTLELGDSALYLCASSWTLAGVEETQYFGPGTRLLVL.

The chain combines TRBV11-3 with TRBJ2-7; 8 bases map to TRBD2. This CDR3 has 15 amino acids. Trimming took 5 bases from V and 3 from J; bases not matched to a gene: 9. CDR1 SGHNT and CDR2 YENEEA come from the germline V gene. This CDR3 reads CASSREASGFYEQYF. CDR3 nucleotides: TGTGCCAGCAGCAGGGAGGCTAGCGGGTTCTACGAGCAGTACTTC.

The chain joins TRBV7-2 to TRBJ1-5; D is unclear. Trimming stripped 1 base from V and 5 bases from J, with 3 bases between. CDR1 and CDR2 (germline): SGHTA, FQGNSA. There are 12 residues in the CDR3. The CDR3: CASSLGDQPQHF. CDR3 nucleotides: TGTGCCAGCAGCTTAGGGGATCAGCCCCAGCATTTT.

The V and J genes are TRBV9 and TRBJ1-2; D is unclear. The germline V and J ends were trimmed by 0 bases and 6 bases, with 15 bases remaining between them. The CDR3 has 15 residues. Germline lookup yields CDR1 SGDLS and CDR2 YYNGEE. The CDR3 region is CASSVDGTSINGYTF. In DNA form, the CDR3 reads TGTGCCAGCAGCGTAGATGGTACATCAATCAATGGCTACACCTTC.

The chain uses TRBV7-2 and TRBJ1-6; D uncertain. This CDR3 region has 13 residues. V lost 1 base to trimming and J lost 10 bases, with 8 bases between them. In germline, CDR1 is SGHTA, CDR2 FQGNSA. In nucleotides, the CDR3 is TGTGCCAGCAGCTTAGACGGGGAATCACCCCTCCACTTT. It is translated as CASSLDGESPLHF.

The chain recombines TRBV19 with TRBJ1-4; D remains unclear. Germline-derived CDR1 and CDR2 are LNHDA and SQIVND (reference sequence). V was clipped by 4 bases and J by 8 bases, with 8 bases between them. The CDR3 runs 12 residues. CDR3 in DNA: TGTGCCAGTAGTACCTCCTGGGAAAAACTGTTTTTT. This gives the protein CASSTSWEKLFF.

The V and J genes are TRBV14 and TRBJ2-5; the D is unclear. The CDR3 is made up of 10 amino acids. V lost 0 bases and J 7 bases, leaving 0 bases between the germline ends. Germline V gene sequence: CDR1 SGHDN, CDR2 FVKESK. CDR3 residues: CASSQETQYF. CDR3 DNA: TGTGCCAGCAGCCAAGAGACCCAGTACTTC.

The V and J genes are TRBV9 and TRBJ2-3; 8 nucleotides match TRBD2. The J segment lost 2 bases and the V segment lost 1 base, leaving 6 bases of the junction unmatched. Germline CDR1 reads SGDLS; CDR2 reads YYNGEE. The CDR3 runs to 16 residues. Here the CDR3 DNA reads TGTGCCAGCAGCGTAAGAACTAGCGGAGTCACAGATACGCAGTATTTT. Its protein product is CASSVRTSGVTDTQYF.

The rearrangement joins TRBV9 to TRBJ2-1; D unresolved. The V gene's germline CDR1 is SGDLS and CDR2 YYNGEE. V was cut by 0 bases and J by 11 bases, with 9 bases left in between. The CDR3 runs to 12 residues. CDR3 amino acids: CASSVARGQQFF. The DNA for the CDR3 is TGTGCCAGCAGCGTAGCTAGAGGACAGCAGTTCTTC.

The chain links TRBV10-1 to TRBJ2-3, with D tentatively TRBD2 (5 bases). Trimming removed 4 bases at V and 4 bases at J, with 18 bases between. Germline CDR1 and CDR2: WNHNN and SYGVQD (reference sequence). This CDR3 spans 16 amino acids. The CDR3 is CASSGFAGPTPDTQYF. The DNA of the CDR3 is TGCGCCAGCAGTGGTTTTGCGGGCCCTACCCCAGATACGCAGTATTTT.

The chain is built from TRBV6-5 and TRBJ2-1; D call uncertain. The CDR3 is made up of 14 amino acids. Germline CDR1 and CDR2: MNHEY and SVGAGI. V dropped 2 bases and J dropped 5 bases, with 10 bases sitting between them. CDR3 in DNA: TGTGCCAGCAGTTACGGCCCTAGAAACAATGAGCAGTTCTTC. It specifies CASSYGPRNNEQFF.

The chain joins TRBV5-6 to TRBJ2-4, with no clear D. Germline CDR1 reads SGHDT; CDR2 reads YYEEEE. The CDR3 contains 14 residues. The V end was cut by 0 bases, the J end by 0 bases, with 4 bases between. In DNA, the CDR3 is TGTGCCAGCAGCTTGGTCGGAGCCAAAAACATTCAGTACTTC. Its translation is CASSLVGAKNIQYF.